The TCR beta chain described here comes from a study of cytomegalovirus exposure and HLA in healthy donors. As for the study in general: Earlier results showed some 120 million unique TCR beta sequences derived from approximately 170 million T cells.

The trim removed 4 bases at V and 1 base at J, leaving 11 bases unmatched. The CDR3 contains 17 residues. CDR1 is SEHNR and CDR2 is FQNEAQ in the germline V gene (reference sequence). PCR employed 60 Vbeta and 13 Jbeta primers. Method: immunoSEQ multiplex PCR; TCRdb's copy keeps in-frame clones and lacks some. Among approximately 280,000 clones, roughly 90% were seen once, and the ten largest hold less than 2.5%. Findings of the study overall: CMV serostatus alone was available as immune exposure information. The classifier, whose performance was assessed in both the original and validation cohorts, reportedly diagnosed cytomegalovirus status with high specificity and sensitivity. Compared with the roughly 670-donor mean, an Asian-associated ancestry cluster reportedly had fewer N-insertions, according to a later analysis.

About this clone itself: As yet, its antigen is unknown.

The specimen was PBMCs. The chain links TRBV7-9 to TRBJ2-5; 8 bases fit TRBD1. The clonotype comes from a young woman in good health and CMV-seronegative. DNA for the CDR3: TGTGCCAGCAGCTGGGACAGGCCTCCTAGGGGCCAAGAGACCCAGTACTTC. Its translation: CASSWDRPPRGQETQYF.